What follows describes a single T cell receptor beta chain. These data originate in a study of blood T cell repertoires in COVID-19. At the level of the study: Acute and convalescent COVID-19 specimens originated in the United States, Italy and Spain. T cells, B-cell-depleted T cells, or PBMCs supplied cDNA or gDNA.

The CDR3 runs 15 residues. Germline V CDR1 and CDR2: MNHNS, SASEGT. Trimming shortened V by 0 bases and J by 9 bases, and 12 bases separated the two germline ends. In the study's own analysis: Estimated nucleated cell counts came from reference gene primer amplification. Clones were sequenced by immunoSEQ multiplex PCR, and TCRdb holds only the in-frame ones, with some missing. The DNA was the basis for D and trimming; V, J and clone size are from that table. Found here are tens of thousands of clones, around 75% of them singletons; the top ten hold 6.3%. Material: peripheral blood. The clonotype comes from a man aged 65-85 years with COVID-19, enrolled during active disease. The chain is built from TRBV6-1 and TRBJ1-6; D is possibly TRBD1 (5 bases). This CDR3 is CASSEALGAASPLHF. Written as DNA, the CDR3 is TGTGCCAGCAGTGAAGCGTTAGGGGCGGCTTCACCCCTCCACTTT.